A single sample is the source of the 17 T cell receptor beta chains below, sequenced in a study of T cells in Graves' hyperthyroidism and ophthalmopathy. Regions amplified from RNA transcripts were the TCR beta CDR3 regions. Using the HTBI primer set, a first-round RT-PCR was run on the TCR CDR3. MiXCR, applied by TCRdb to the multiplex PCR reads, yields one record per CDR3 protein. Among 640,000 or so distinct CDR3 sequences listed, about 14% were seen once. The sequenced material came from blood. All receptors come from a woman in her thirties or forties with Graves' ophthalmopathy.

This clonotype has a count of ten or more. The V gene is TRBV19, the J gene TRBJ1-2; TRBD1 matches 8 bases. Germline values: CDR1 LNHDA, CDR2 SQIVND (reference sequence). The V gene end was trimmed by 8 bases and the J gene end by 6 bases; junction bases not matched to a gene: 8. CDR3 length: 13 amino acids. Here the CDR3 DNA reads TGTGCCAGTGCCCCACAGGGGGGAGATGGCTACACCTTC. Translating gives CASAPQGGDGYTF.

V usage is TRBV20-1 and J usage is TRBJ2-7, with D possibly matching TRBD2 (6 bases). The CDR3 runs to 13 residues. Germline V gives CDR1 DFQATT, CDR2 SNEGSKA (reference sequence). Trimming stripped 5 bases from V and 3 bases from J, with 14 bases between. The CDR3 DNA reads TGCAGTGCTTGGGGACTGGACAACTACGAGCAGTACTTC. Encoded protein: CSAWGLDNYEQYF.

This clonotype has just a few counts. The chain links TRBV27 to TRBJ1-6, with D uncertain. The CDR3 contains 18 residues. Trimming cost V 6 bases and J 5 bases, with 23 bases left between them. CDR1 and CDR2 from the germline V gene are MNHEY and SMNVEV (reference sequence). The CDR3 nucleotides are TGTGCCAGCAGGCTGAGTCGAGGGATTCCGGCGAATAATTCACCCCTCCACTTT. Amino acids: CASRLSRGIPANNSPLHF.

This clonotype came up many times. The gene calls are TRBV12-3 or TRBV12-4 and TRBJ2-2; D is ambiguous. V gave up 8 bases and J gave up 0 bases, with 10 bases separating them. This CDR3 is 14 amino acids long. The CDR3 DNA reads as TGTGCCAGCGGACCTTCCGCGAACACCGGGGAGCTGTTTTTT. Translation: CASGPSANTGELFF.

This clonotype was seen many times. This chain connects TRBV10-3 to TRBJ1-1; D possibly corresponds to TRBD1 (6 bases). The CDR3 runs 14 residues. CDR1 ENHRY and CDR2 SYGVKD come from the germline V gene. V shed 0 bases and J shed 3 bases, with 8 bases lying between them. This CDR3 is CAISESGGDTEAFF. The CDR3 DNA is TGTGCCATCAGTGAGTCAGGGGGGGACACTGAAGCTTTCTTT.

This clonotype showed up just a few times. At one of its ends the junction is not consistent with the germline gene, which may arise from a read error. The chain employs TRBV2 and TRBJ2-7, with D maybe TRBD1 (6 bases). The CDR3 sequence is 11 residues long. CDR1 SNHLY and CDR2 FYNNEI come from the germline V gene. CDR3 nucleotide sequence: TGTGCCAGCAGAGAAGGGGGATTTTTGTACTTC. It yields the protein CASREGGFLYF.

The sample holds many counts of this clonotype. J is TRBJ2-7 and V is TRBV7-8; D not certain. CDR1 is SGHVS, CDR2 FQNEAQ, per germline. Trimming left V 2 bases short and J 3 bases short, with 5 bases between. The CDR3 is made up of 12 amino acids. CDR3 residues: CASSLILYEQYF. CDR3 nucleotide sequence: TGTGCCAGCAGCTTAATTCTCTACGAGCAGTACTTC.

Many counts were recorded for this clonotype. The chain combines TRBV29-1 with TRBJ1-1, with no clear D. Germline V gives CDR1 SQVTM, CDR2 ANQGSEA. The V and J ends lost 6 bases and 4 bases respectively, with 12 bases between them. The CDR3 spans 12 residues. The CDR3 here is CSVVDLGTEAFF. Written as DNA, the CDR3 is TGCAGCGTCGTCGATCTAGGCACTGAAGCTTTCTTT.

This clonotype was seen repeatedly, ten times or more. This CDR3 reads CASSSGVAAYEQYF. The DNA for the CDR3 is TGTGCCAGTAGTAGCGGGGTTGCGGCCTACGAGCAGTACTTC. This chain links TRBV19 with TRBJ2-7; a weak D match, TRBD2 (6 bases). Trimming stripped 4 bases from V and 2 bases from J, with 12 bases between. The CDR3 extends over 14 amino acids. Germline CDR1 LNHDA, CDR2 SQIVND (reference sequence). The variable domain in full, with the rest retrieved from reference TRBV19 and TRBJ2-7, is DGGITQSPKYLFRKEGQNVTLSCEQNLNHDAMYWYRQDPGQGLRLIYYSQIVNDFQKGDIAEGYSVSREKKESFPLTVTSAQKNPTAFYLCASSSGVAAYEQYFGPGTRLTVT.

This clonotype was counted at least ten times. This chain joins TRBV12-3 or TRBV12-4 and TRBJ2-7; 9 nucleotides line up with TRBD1. V lost 7 bases, J lost 7 bases, and 11 bases stayed unmatched. The length of the CDR3 is 14 residues. CDR3 in DNA: TGTGCCAGCACCCGGGACAGGGCTCGGGGTGAGCAGTACTTC. The encoded protein is CASTRDRARGEQYF.

The chain has TRBV2 and TRBJ2-7, with D unresolved. Germline V gene lookup returns CDR1 SNHLY and CDR2 FYNNEI. Trimming pared 7 bases from V and 2 bases from J, leaving 18 bases between. The CDR3 runs to 15 residues. CDR3 nucleotides: TGTGCCAGCAAGATACAAGCATTAAGGACCTACGAGCAGTACTTC. This sequence encodes CASKIQALRTYEQYF. Combining the CDR3 with reference TRBV2 and TRBJ2-7 gives the whole variable domain EPEVTQTPSHQVTQMGQEVILRCVPISNHLYFYWYRQILGQKVEFLVSFYNNEISEKSEIFDDQFSVERPDGSNFTLKIRSTKLEDSAMYFCASKIQALRTYEQYFGPGTRLTVT.

The chain combines TRBV7-9 with TRBJ1-2; possible D gene TRBD1, 5 bases. There are 14 residues in the CDR3. The germline CDR1 and CDR2 sequences are SEHNR and FQNEAQ (reference sequence). V lost 5 bases and J 6 bases, leaving 16 bases between the germline ends. CDR3 region: CASSDRGGMHGYTF. The CDR3 DNA reads as TGTGCCAGCAGCGACCGTGGGGGGATGCATGGCTACACCTTC.

The table lists this clonotype with many counts. The rearrangement links TRBV10-1 to TRBJ2-7, with 11 bases fitting TRBD1. Trimming removed 6 bases from V and 6 bases from J; junction bases left unmatched: 10. The V gene's germline CDR1 is WNHNN and CDR2 SYGVQD (reference sequence). The CDR3 covers 15 residues. The CDR3 nucleotides are TGCGCCAGCAGGACCCGGACAGGGGGCTATTGCGAGCAGTACTTC. Its protein product is CASRTRTGGYCEQYF.

The chain recombines TRBV12-3 or TRBV12-4 with TRBJ2-2, with 9 bases lining up with TRBD2. The ends lost 4 bases at V and 5 bases at J; junction bases unmatched: 5. There are 15 residues in the CDR3. CDR3 protein: CASSWTSAYTGELFF. CDR3 sequence (DNA): TGTGCCAGCAGTTGGACTAGCGCCTATACCGGGGAGCTGTTTTTT.

J is TRBJ1-1 and V is TRBV2; maybe TRBD1 (5 bases). This CDR3 has 14 residues. The germline V gene encodes CDR1 SNHLY and CDR2 FYNNEI. V was cut by 3 bases and J by 7 bases, with 15 bases left in between. This CDR3 is CASSDIGASYEAFF. The CDR3 bases are TGTGCCAGCAGTGATATAGGGGCCTCCTATGAAGCTTTCTTT.

The gene calls are TRBV7-9 and TRBJ1-1; 7 nucleotides agree with TRBD1. This CDR3 contains 15 residues. Looked up from germline, CDR1 is SEHNR and CDR2 is FQNEAQ (reference sequence). Germline trimming cut 7 bases from V and 3 bases from J; bases unmatched to any gene: 11. The CDR3 DNA reads as TGTGCCAGCACCCGGACAGGCCGGGAGGACACTGAAGCTTTCTTT. It yields the protein CASTRTGREDTEAFF.

The table lists this clonotype with many counts. The genes are TRBV30 and TRBJ2-5; 7 bases map to TRBD1. J gave up 2 bases and V 4 bases, and 10 bases lay outside the gene matches. The CDR3 runs to 15 residues. Germline CDR1 and CDR2: GTSNPN and SVGIG (reference sequence). The CDR3 here is CAWTKGTVNQETQYF. Written as DNA, the CDR3 is TGTGCCTGGACCAAAGGGACAGTTAATCAAGAGACCCAGTACTTC.